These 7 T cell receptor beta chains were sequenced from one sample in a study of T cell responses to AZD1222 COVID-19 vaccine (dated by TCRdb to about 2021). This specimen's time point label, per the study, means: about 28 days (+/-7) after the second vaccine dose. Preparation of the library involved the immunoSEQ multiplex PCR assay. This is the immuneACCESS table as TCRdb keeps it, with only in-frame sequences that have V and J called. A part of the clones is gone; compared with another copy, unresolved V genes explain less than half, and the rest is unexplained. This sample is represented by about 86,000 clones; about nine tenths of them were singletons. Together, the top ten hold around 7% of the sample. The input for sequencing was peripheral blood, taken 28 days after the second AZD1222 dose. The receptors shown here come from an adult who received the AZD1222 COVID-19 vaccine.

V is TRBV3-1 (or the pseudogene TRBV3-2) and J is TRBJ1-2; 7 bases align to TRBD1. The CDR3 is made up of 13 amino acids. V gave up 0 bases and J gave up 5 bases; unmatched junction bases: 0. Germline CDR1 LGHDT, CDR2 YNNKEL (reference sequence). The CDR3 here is CASSQEGQYGYTF. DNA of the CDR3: TGTGCCAGCAGCCAAGAGGGACAGTATGGCTACACCTTC.

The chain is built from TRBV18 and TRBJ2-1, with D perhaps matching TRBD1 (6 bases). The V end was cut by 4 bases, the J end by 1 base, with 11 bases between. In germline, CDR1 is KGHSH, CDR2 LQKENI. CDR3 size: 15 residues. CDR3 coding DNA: TGTGCCAGCTCACTTCGACAGGAATCCTACAATGAGCAGTTCTTC. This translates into CASSLRQESYNEQFF.

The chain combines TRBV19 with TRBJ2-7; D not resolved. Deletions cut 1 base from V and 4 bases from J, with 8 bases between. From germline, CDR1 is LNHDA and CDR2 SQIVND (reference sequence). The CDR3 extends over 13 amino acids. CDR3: CASSIVGEYEQYF. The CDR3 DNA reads TGTGCCAGTAGTATAGTTGGCGAATACGAGCAGTACTTC.

CDR3 loop: CASSFWGRGDTGELFF. DNA of the CDR3: TGTGCCAGCAGCTTCTGGGGTAGGGGGGACACCGGGGAGCTGTTTTTT. The chain joins TRBV7-2 to TRBJ2-2; D assignment may be TRBD1 or TRBD2 (6 bases each). The CDR3 spans 16 residues. V lost 3 bases, J lost 3 bases, and 14 bases lay in between. Germline V gives CDR1 SGHTA, CDR2 FQGNSA.

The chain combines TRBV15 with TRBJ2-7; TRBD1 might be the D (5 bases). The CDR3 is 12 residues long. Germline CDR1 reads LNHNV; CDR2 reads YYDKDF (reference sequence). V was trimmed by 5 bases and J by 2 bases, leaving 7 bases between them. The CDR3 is CATSVGAYEQYF. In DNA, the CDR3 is TGTGCCACCAGCGTAGGGGCCTACGAGCAGTACTTC.

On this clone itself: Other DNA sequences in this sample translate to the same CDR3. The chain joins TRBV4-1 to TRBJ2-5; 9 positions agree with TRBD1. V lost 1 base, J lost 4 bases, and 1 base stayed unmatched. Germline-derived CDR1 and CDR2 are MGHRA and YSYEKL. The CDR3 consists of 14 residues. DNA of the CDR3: TGCGCCAGCAGCCAAGTGGGACAGGGAGAGACCCAGTACTTC. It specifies CASSQVGQGETQYF.

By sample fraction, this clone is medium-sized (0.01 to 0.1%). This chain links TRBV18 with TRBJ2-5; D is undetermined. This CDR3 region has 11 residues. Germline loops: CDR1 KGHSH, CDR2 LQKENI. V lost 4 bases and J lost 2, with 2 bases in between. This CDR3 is CASSLQETQYF. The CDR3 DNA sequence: TGTGCCAGCTCACTGCAAGAGACCCAGTACTTC.